This T cell receptor (beta chain) is drawn from a study of T cell changes during pregnancy in multiple sclerosis. The protocol was immunoSEQ multiplex PCR, while the TCRdb copy is restricted to in-frame clones and leaves out a portion. Among 65,000 to 90,000 clones listed, around nine tenths were seen once. The receptor was derived from a female donor with multiple sclerosis, enrolled in a pregnancy study. This specimen was peripheral blood, taken in the second trimester of pregnancy.

Here the CDR3 DNA reads TGTGCCTGGAGTGTACAGCGGGGGGCAGGATTGCAGCCCCAGCATTTT. Translated: CAWSVQRGAGLQPQHF. J is TRBJ1-5 and V is TRBV30, with D possibly being TRBD1 (6 bases). V was shortened by 0 bases and J by 7 bases, with 19 bases between the two germline ends. The V gene's germline CDR1 is GTSNPN and CDR2 SVGIG (reference sequence). The CDR3 sequence is 16 residues long.